This T cell receptor beta chain is drawn from a study of neurological immune-mediated disorders. Template-switch 5'RACE cDNA synthesis added a 10-nucleotide unique molecular identifier. TCRdb called the 5' RACE reads again in MiXCR, with one record for every CDR3 protein. The sample lists fewer than 30,000 distinct CDR3 sequences, around 15% seen once, with 16% in the top ten. The germline CDR1 and CDR2 sequences are SGHRS and YFSETQ. This CDR3 is 16 amino acids long. The trim removed 4 bases at V and 8 bases at J, leaving 13 bases unmatched. The source of this sequence is a woman in her thirties or forties with HTLV-1-associated myelopathy (HAM/TSP). This sequence joins TRBV5-1 and TRBJ2-1; 9 nucleotides line up with TRBD1. Sample: PBMCs. CDR3 coding DNA: TGCGCCAGCAGCGGTATGCCCGGGACAGGGCGCGATGAGCAGTTCTTC. This sequence encodes CASSGMPGTGRDEQFF.